Many counts were recorded for the clone carrying this T cell receptor beta chain. Patients aged 18 to 65 with hyperthyroidism were newly diagnosed, with duration under 2 months. On the basis of clinical symptoms, serum thyroxine and TRAb, thyroid ultrasound and orbital computed tomography, diagnoses were made. This CDR3 has 16 amino acids. Trimming shortened V by 8 bases and J by 0 bases, and 16 bases separated the two germline ends. Germline CDR1 MDHEN, CDR2 SYDVKM. These data are taken from a study of T cells in Graves' hyperthyroidism and ophthalmopathy. Study-wide context: The authors collected peripheral blood at initial diagnosis, before any treatment.

RNA transcripts gave rise to amplified TCR beta CDR3 regions. The study used the HTBI primer set for a first-round RT-PCR of the TCR CDR3. TCRdb redid the calling of the multiplex PCR reads with MiXCR, one entry per CDR3 protein. The sample includes fewer than 450,000 distinct CDR3 sequences, about a sixth of them seen just once. V usage is TRBV28 and J usage is TRBJ1-4; tentative D call: TRBD1 (6 bases). The receptor comes from a woman between 25 and 40 years old with Graves' hyperthyroidism that later progressed to Graves' ophthalmopathy. The sample taken for sequencing was blood. CDR3 in amino acids: CASGTPAFATNEKLFF. DNA for the CDR3: TGTGCCAGCGGGACACCAGCCTTTGCAACTAATGAAAAACTGTTTTTT.